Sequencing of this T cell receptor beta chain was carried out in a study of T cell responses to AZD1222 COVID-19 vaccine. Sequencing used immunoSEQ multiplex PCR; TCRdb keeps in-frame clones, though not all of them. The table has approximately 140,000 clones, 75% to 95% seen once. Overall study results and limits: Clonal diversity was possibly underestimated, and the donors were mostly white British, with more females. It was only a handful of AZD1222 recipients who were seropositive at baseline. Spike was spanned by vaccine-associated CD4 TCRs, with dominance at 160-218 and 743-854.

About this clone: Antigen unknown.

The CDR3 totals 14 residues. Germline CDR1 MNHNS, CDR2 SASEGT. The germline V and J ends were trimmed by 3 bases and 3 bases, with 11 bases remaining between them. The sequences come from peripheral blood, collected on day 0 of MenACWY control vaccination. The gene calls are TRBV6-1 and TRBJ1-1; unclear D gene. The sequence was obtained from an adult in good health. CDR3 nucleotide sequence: TGTGCCAGCAGTGATCCACGCGGTGACACTGAAGCTTTCTTT. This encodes CASSDPRGDTEAFF.